The clone carrying this T cell receptor (beta chain) appeared many times. Its specificity is unknown. RNA transcripts gave rise to amplified TCR beta CDR3 regions. With the HTBI primer set, the TCR CDR3 went through a first round of RT-PCR. TCRdb independently ran MiXCR on the multiplex PCR reads; one entry per CDR3 protein. The sample carries about 480,000 distinct CDR3 sequences, about 15% recorded once. V shed 2 bases and J shed 1 base, with 17 bases lying between them. This CDR3 has 16 residues. Germline V lookup: CDR1 GTSNPN, CDR2 SVGIG (reference sequence). This entry is derived from a study of T cells in Graves' hyperthyroidism and ophthalmopathy. Study conclusions and caveats: Most thyroid clonotypes expanded above 0.001 were also detected in blood.

Across 18 months, stable Graves' hyperthyroidism was marked by no progression to ophthalmopathy. Isolation of PBMCs was performed on about 10 ml fresh peripheral blood. Sequenced: blood. The clonotype was recovered from a woman under 30 with Graves' hyperthyroidism. This sequence joins TRBV30 and TRBJ1-1; D is unresolved. The CDR3 DNA follows: TGTGCCTGGAGTCCATATAGGACGAGGACGAACACTGAAGCTTTCTTT. Protein sequence: CAWSPYRTRTNTEAFF.